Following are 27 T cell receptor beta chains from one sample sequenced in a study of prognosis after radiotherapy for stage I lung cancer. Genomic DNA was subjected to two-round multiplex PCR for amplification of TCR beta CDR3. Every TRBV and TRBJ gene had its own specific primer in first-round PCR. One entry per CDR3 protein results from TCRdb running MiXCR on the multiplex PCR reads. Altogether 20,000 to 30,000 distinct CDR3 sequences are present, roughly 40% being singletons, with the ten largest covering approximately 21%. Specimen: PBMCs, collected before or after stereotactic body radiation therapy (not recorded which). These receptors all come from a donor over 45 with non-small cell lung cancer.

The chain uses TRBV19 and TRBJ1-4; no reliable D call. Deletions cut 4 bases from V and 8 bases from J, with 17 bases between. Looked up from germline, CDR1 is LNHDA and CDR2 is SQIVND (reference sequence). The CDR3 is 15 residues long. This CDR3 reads CASSTTRASGEKLFF. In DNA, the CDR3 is TGTGCCAGTAGTACAACCCGGGCCTCGGGAGAAAAACTGTTTTTT.

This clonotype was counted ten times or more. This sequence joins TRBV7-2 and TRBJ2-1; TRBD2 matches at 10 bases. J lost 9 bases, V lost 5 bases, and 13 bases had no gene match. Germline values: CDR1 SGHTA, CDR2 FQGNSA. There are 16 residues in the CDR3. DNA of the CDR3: TGTGCCAGCAGCAAAACCGGCGGGCTAGCGGGAGTTGAGCAGTTCTTC. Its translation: CASSKTGGLAGVEQFF. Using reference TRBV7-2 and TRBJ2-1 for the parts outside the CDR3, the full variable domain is GAGVSQSPSNKVTEKGKDVELRCDPISGHTALYWYRQSLGQGLEFLIYFQGNSAPDKSGLPSDRFSAERTGGSVSTLTIQRTQQEDSAVYLCASSKTGGLAGVEQFFGPGTRLTVL.

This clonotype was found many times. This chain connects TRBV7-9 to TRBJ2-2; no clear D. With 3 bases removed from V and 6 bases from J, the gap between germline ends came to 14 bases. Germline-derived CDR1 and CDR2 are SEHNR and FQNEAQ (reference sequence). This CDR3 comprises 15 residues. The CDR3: CASSFPQRLSGELFF. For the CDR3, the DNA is TGTGCCAGCAGCTTCCCGCAGCGACTGTCCGGGGAGCTGTTTTTT. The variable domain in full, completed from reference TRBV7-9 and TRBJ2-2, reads DTGVSQNPRHKITKRGQNVTFRCDPISEHNRLYWYRQTLGQGPEFLTYFQNEAQLEKSRLLSDRFSAERPKGSFSTLEIQRTEQGDSAMYLCASSFPQRLSGELFFGEGSRLTVL.

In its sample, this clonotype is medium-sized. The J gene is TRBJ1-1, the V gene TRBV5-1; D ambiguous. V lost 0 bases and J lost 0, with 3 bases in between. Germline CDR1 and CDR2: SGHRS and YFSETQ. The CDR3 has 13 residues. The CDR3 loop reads CASSLGLNTEAFF. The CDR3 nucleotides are TGCGCCAGCAGCTTGGGCTTGAACACTGAAGCTTTCTTT.

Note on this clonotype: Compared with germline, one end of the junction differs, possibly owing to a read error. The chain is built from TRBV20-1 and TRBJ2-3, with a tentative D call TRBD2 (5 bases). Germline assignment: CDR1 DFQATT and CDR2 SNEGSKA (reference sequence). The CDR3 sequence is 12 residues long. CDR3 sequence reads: CSAGEGKGAQYF. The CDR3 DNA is TGCAGTGCTGGAGAGGGAAAGGGAGCGCAGTATTTT.

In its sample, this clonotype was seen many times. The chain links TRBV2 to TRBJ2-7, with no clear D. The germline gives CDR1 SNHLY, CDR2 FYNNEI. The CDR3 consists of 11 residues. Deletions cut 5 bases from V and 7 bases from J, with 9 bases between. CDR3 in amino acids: CASSLLWEQYF. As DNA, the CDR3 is TGTGCCAGCAGTTTGCTGTGGGAGCAGTACTTC.

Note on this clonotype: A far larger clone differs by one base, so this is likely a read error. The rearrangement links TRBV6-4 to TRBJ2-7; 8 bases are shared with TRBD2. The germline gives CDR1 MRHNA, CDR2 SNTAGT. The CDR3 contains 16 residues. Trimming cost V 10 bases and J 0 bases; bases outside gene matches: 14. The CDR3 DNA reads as TGTGCCATTAAATACATAGCGGGACCGAGCTCCTACGAGCAGTACTTC. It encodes CAIKYIAGPSSYEQYF.

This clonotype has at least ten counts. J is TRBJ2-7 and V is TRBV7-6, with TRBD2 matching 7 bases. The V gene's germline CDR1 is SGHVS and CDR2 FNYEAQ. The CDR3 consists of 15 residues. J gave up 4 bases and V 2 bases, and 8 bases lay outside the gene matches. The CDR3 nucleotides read TGTGCCAGCAGCTTAAGTGCGGGAGTGATGTACGAGCAGTACTTC. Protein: CASSLSAGVMYEQYF.

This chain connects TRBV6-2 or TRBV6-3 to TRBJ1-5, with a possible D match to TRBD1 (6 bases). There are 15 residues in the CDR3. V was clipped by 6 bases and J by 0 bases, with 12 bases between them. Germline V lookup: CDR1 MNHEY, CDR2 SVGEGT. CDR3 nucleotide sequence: TGTGCCAGCAGGCGTACAGGGAATAGCAATCAGCCCCAGCATTTT. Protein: CASRRTGNSNQPQHF.

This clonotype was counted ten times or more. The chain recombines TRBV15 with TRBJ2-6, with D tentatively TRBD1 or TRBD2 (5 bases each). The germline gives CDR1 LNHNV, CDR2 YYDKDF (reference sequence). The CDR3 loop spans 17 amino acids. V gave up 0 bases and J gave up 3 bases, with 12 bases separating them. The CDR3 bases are TGTGCCACCAGCAGAGAACCCCCAGGGAGTGGGGCCAACGTCCTGACTTTC. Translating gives CATSREPPGSGANVLTF.

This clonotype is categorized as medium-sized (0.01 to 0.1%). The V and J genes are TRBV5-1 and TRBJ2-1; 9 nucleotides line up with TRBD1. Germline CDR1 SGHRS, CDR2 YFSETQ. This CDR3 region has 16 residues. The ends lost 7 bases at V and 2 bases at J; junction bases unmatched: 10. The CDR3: CASSLDGTGPYNEQFF. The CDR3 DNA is TGCGCCAGCTCCCTCGATGGGACAGGGCCCTACAATGAGCAGTTCTTC.

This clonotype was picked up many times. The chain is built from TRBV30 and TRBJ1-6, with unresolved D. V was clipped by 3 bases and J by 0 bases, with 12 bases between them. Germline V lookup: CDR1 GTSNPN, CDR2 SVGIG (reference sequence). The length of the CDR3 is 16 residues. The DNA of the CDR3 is TGTGCCTGGAGCCGGGCGCTCAGCTCCTATAATTCACCCCTCCACTTT. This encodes CAWSRALSSYNSPLHF.

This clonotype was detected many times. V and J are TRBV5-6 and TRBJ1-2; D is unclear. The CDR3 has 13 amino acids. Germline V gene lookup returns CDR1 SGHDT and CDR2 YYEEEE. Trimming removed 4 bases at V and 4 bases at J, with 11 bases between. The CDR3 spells CASSHVLAYGYTF. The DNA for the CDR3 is TGTGCCAGCAGCCATGTCTTGGCCTATGGCTACACCTTC.

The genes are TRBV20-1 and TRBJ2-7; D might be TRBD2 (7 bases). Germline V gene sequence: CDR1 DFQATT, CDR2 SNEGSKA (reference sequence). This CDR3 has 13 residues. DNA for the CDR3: TGCATTCTCGGGGGGCGGAGCTCCTACGAGCAGTACTTC. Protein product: CILGGRSSYEQYF.

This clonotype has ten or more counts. The CDR3 coding sequence is TGTGCCAGCAGTTACGGGTGGGGTCCACTGAACTATGGCTACACCTTC. Its translation: CASSYGWGPLNYGYTF. This chain connects TRBV6-5 to TRBJ1-2; D is unresolved. V was cut by 2 bases and J by 2 bases, with 15 bases left in between. The CDR3 has 16 residues. Looked up from germline, CDR1 is MNHEY and CDR2 is SVGAGI.

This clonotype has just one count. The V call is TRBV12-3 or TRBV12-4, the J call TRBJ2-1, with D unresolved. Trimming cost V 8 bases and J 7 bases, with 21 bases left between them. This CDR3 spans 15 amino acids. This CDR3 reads CASGLLGSVCNEQFF. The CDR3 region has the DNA TGTGCCAGCGGGCTATTGGGGTCAGTTTGTAATGAGCAGTTCTTC.

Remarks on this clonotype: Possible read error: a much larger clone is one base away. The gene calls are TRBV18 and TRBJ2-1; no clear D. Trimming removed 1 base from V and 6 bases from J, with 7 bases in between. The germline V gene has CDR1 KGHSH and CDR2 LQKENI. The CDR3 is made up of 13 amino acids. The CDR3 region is CASSPRGSNEQFF. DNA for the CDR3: TGTGCCAGCTCACCACGGGGTAGCAATGAGCAGTTCTTC.

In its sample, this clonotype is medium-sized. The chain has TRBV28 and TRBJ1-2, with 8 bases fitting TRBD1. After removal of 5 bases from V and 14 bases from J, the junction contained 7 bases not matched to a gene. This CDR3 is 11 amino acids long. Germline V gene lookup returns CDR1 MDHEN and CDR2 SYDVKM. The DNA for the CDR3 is TGTGCCAGCAGTAGGGGACAGGTGGGAACCTTC. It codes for CASSRGQVGTF.

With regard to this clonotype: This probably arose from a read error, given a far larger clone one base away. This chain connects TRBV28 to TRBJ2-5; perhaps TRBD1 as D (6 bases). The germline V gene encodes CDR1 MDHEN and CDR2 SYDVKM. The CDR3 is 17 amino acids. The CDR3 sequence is CDSSLVGAVPGQETQYF. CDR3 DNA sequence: TGTGACAGCAGCTTAGTGGGGGCGGTCCCGGGTCAAGAGACCCAGTACTTC.

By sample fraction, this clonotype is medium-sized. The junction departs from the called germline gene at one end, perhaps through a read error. The CDR3 DNA reads TGTGCCAGCACCTTATTATCGCTCAACACAGATACGCAGTATTTT. Its protein product is CASTLLSLNTDTQYF. The rearrangement joins TRBV7-9 to TRBJ2-3; D gene unclear. The CDR3 extends over 15 amino acids. CDR1 and CDR2 from the germline V gene are SEHNR and FQNEAQ (reference sequence).

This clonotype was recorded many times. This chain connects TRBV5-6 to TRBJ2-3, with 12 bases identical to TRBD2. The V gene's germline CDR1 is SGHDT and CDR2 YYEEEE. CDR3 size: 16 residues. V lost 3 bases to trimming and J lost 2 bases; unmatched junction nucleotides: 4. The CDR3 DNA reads TGTGCCAGCAGCTGGACTAGCGGGACCGTCACAGATACGCAGTATTTT. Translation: CASSWTSGTVTDTQYF.

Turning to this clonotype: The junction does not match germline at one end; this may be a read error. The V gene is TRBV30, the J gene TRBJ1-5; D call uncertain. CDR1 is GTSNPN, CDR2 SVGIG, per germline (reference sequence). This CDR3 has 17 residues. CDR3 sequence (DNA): TGTGCCTGGAGTGTACCCCCCCCCGGCAGAGGTGGTCAGCCCCTGCATTTT. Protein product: CAWSVPPPGRGGQPLHF.

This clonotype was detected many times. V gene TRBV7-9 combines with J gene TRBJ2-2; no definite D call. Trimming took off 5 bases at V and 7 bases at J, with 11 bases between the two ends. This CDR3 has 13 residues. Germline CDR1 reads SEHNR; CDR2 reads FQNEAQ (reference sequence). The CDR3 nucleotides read TGTGCCAGCAGCAATTGGCTTATCGGGGAGCTGTTTTTT. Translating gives CASSNWLIGELFF.

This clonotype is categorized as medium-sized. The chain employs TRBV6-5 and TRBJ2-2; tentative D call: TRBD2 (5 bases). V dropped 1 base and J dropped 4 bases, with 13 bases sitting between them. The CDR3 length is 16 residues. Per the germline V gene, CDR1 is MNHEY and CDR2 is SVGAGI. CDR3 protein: CASSYWRWRATGELFF. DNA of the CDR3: TGTGCCAGCAGTTACTGGCGGTGGCGGGCCACCGGGGAGCTGTTTTTT.

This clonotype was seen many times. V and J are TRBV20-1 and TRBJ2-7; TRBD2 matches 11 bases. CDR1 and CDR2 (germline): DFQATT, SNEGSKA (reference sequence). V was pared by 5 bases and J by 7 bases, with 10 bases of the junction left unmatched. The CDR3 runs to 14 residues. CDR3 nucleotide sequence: TGCAGTGCTCCCCAGACTAGCGGGGTGCGAGAGCAGTACTTC. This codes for CSAPQTSGVREQYF.

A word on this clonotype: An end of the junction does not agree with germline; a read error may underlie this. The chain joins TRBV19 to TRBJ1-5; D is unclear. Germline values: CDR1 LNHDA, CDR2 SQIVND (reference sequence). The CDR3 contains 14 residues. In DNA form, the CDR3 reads TGTGCCAGTGGCGTAAGGGCGAGCAATCAGCCCCAGAATTTT. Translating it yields CASGVRASNQPQNF.

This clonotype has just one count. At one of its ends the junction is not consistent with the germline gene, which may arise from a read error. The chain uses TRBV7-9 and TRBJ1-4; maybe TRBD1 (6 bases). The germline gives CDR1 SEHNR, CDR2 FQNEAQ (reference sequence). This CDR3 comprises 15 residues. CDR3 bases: TGTGCCAGCATCTTAGGGACACCTGAGGGCGAAAAACTGTTTTTT. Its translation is CASILGTPEGEKLFF.